A single sample is the source of the 30 T cell receptor beta chains below, sequenced in a study of neoadjuvant anti-PD-1 for oral cavity cancer. Time point here: after neoadjuvant nivolumab, at surgical resection. TCRdb's table, derived via immunoSEQ multiplex PCR, lists solely in-frame clones and lacks some. The sample has approximately 15,000 clones, 40% seen once. The sequencing here drew on tumor tissue, taken after nivolumab (anti-PD-1) treatment. The source is a person aged 35 to 85 with oral cavity squamous cell carcinoma.

This clone is medium-sized (0.01 to 0.1%) by share. V gene TRBV11-2 combines with J gene TRBJ2-2; 12 nucleotides match TRBD2. Germline assignment: CDR1 SGHAT and CDR2 FQNNGV. V shed 5 bases and J 6 bases; nucleotides not matched to a gene: 13. The CDR3 spans 18 residues. The CDR3 is CASSLTSGGPGSPGELFF. CDR3 coding DNA: TGTGCCAGCAGCCTAACTAGCGGGGGGCCCGGGAGCCCCGGGGAGCTGTTTTTT.

The rearrangement joins TRBV27 to TRBJ2-7, with D possibly matching TRBD2 (7 bases). The germline V gene has CDR1 MNHEY and CDR2 SMNVEV (reference sequence). V lost 1 base to trimming and J lost 1 base, with 14 bases between them. The CDR3 sequence is 16 residues long. CDR3 DNA sequence: TGTGCCAGCAGTTTATGGGGAGGGGACACATCCTACGAGCAGTACTTC. Its translation: CASSLWGGDTSYEQYF.

The genes are TRBV5-4 and TRBJ1-5; D not certain. Trimming pared 0 bases from V and 8 bases from J, leaving 9 bases between. Germline V lookup: CDR1 SGHNT, CDR2 YYREEE (reference sequence). This CDR3 is 13 amino acids long. The CDR3 DNA sequence: TGTGCCAGCAGCTTGGACCCGAGCGAGCCCCAGCATTTT. Protein: CASSLDPSEPQHF.

This clone occurred a few times. The chain carries TRBV19 and TRBJ1-1; the D gene is possibly TRBD1 (6 bases). CDR3 length: 13 amino acids. Trimming pared 10 bases from V and 4 bases from J, leaving 16 bases between. Germline values: CDR1 LNHDA, CDR2 SQIVND (reference sequence). CDR3 residues: CATHHREGTEAFF. The DNA for the CDR3 is TGTGCCACTCACCACAGGGAAGGCACTGAAGCTTTCTTT.

The CDR3 loop is CASRFAGRGETEAFF. CDR3 nucleotide sequence: TGTGCCAGCAGATTTGCCGGACGAGGAGAAACTGAAGCTTTCTTT. The J gene is TRBJ1-1, the V gene TRBV6-5; unclear D gene. This CDR3 has 15 amino acids. Between the trimmed V and J ends, which lost 6 bases and 5 bases, there was a span of 19 bases. Germline V gene sequence: CDR1 MNHEY, CDR2 SVGAGI.

The CDR3 sequence is CASSSGTNTEAFF. Here the CDR3 DNA reads TGCGCCAGCAGTTCAGGAACCAACACTGAAGCTTTCTTT. This chain connects TRBV5-1 to TRBJ1-1; no clear D gene. Trimming left V 5 bases short and J 2 bases short, with 10 bases between. From germline, CDR1 is SGHRS and CDR2 YFSETQ. CDR3 length: 13 residues.

This clone was observed many times. The V call is TRBV5-4, the J call TRBJ1-2, with D perhaps TRBD1 (5 bases). Trimming removed 0 bases from V and 2 bases from J, with 14 bases in between. The CDR3 is 16 amino acids. The germline V gene has CDR1 SGHNT and CDR2 YYREEE (reference sequence). The CDR3 sequence: CASSLAGAGTNYGYTF. CDR3 nucleotide sequence: TGTGCCAGCAGCTTGGCTGGGGCGGGCACCAACTATGGCTACACCTTC. The full variable domain, completed using reference TRBV5-4 and TRBJ1-2, is ETGVTQSPTHLIKTRGQQVTLRCSSQSGHNTVSWYQQALGQGPQFIFQYYREEENGRGNFPPRFSGLQFPNYSSELNVNALELDDSALYLCASSLAGAGTNYGYTFGSGTRLTVV.

By its share, this clone is medium-sized. J is TRBJ1-2 and V is TRBV4-3, with D possibly being TRBD1 (5 bases). This CDR3 contains 14 residues. V was cut by 1 base and J by 7 bases, with 13 bases left in between. Germline CDR1 reads LGHNA; CDR2 reads YSLEER. CDR3 sequence reads: CASSQGKGRPGYTF. The CDR3 DNA reads TGCGCCAGCAGCCAAGGCAAGGGGAGGCCTGGCTACACCTTC.

In its sample, this clone was seen a few times. This chain joins TRBV11-2 and TRBJ1-1; 7 bases are shared with TRBD1. V lost 3 bases and J lost 5; bases outside the gene matches: 9. The CDR3 is 15 amino acids. Germline CDR1 SGHAT, CDR2 FQNNGV. CDR3 in amino acids: CASSFGGQVGTEAFF. CDR3 nucleotide sequence: TGTGCCAGCAGCTTCGGCGGACAGGTGGGAACTGAAGCTTTCTTT.

The chain uses TRBV28 and TRBJ2-7; 10 nucleotides agree with TRBD1. The trim removed 8 bases at V and 11 bases at J, leaving 6 bases unmatched. CDR1 is MDHEN and CDR2 is SYDVKM in the germline V gene. There are 11 residues in the CDR3. The CDR3 sequence is CASGPGTGEYF. The CDR3 coding sequence is TGTGCCAGCGGACCCGGGACAGGGGAGTACTTC. Looking up the rest from reference TRBV28 and TRBJ2-7 gives the full variable domain: DVKVTQSSRYLVKRTGEKVFLECVQDMDHENMFWYRQDPGLGLRLIYFSYDVKMKEKGDIPEGYSVSREKKERFSLILESASTNQTSMYLCASGPGTGEYFGPGTRLTVT.

This chain links TRBV2 with TRBJ1-5, with D possibly matching TRBD1 (5 bases). Germline lookup yields CDR1 SNHLY and CDR2 FYNNEI. This CDR3 spans 15 amino acids. Between the trimmed V and J ends, which lost 7 bases and 2 bases, there was a span of 15 bases. The CDR3 loop reads CASTREGSGNQPQHF. In DNA, the CDR3 is TGTGCCAGCACCAGGGAGGGGTCAGGCAATCAGCCCCAGCATTTT.

A few counts support this clone. The chain employs TRBV28 and TRBJ2-7; D is ambiguous. Germline lookup yields CDR1 MDHEN and CDR2 SYDVKM. Trimming pared 5 bases from V and 3 bases from J, leaving 5 bases between. The CDR3 runs 11 residues. For the CDR3, the DNA is TGTGCCAGCAGTAAGTTCTACGAGCAGTACTTC. Translated: CASSKFYEQYF.

V is TRBV9 and J is TRBJ2-1; 8 bases agree with TRBD2. V was pared by 3 bases and J by 7 bases, with 12 bases of the junction left unmatched. The CDR3 contains 16 residues. Germline CDR1 SGDLS, CDR2 YYNGEE. The CDR3 protein is CASSAQWGTRPNEQFF. In DNA form, the CDR3 reads TGTGCCAGCAGCGCTCAATGGGGGACTAGACCGAATGAGCAGTTCTTC.

The gene calls are TRBV5-3 and TRBJ2-1; 9 positions match TRBD2. TRBV5-3 is given ORF status, its function remaining uncertain. J lost 2 bases, V lost 4 bases, and 7 bases had no gene match. The CDR3 length is 16 residues. The chain's CDR3 is CARSGPPSGTYNEQFF. The CDR3 DNA reads TGTGCCAGAAGCGGGCCCCCTAGCGGGACCTACAATGAGCAGTTCTTC.

The chain links TRBV5-1 to TRBJ1-1; TRBD1 aligns across 9 bases. In germline, CDR1 is SGHRS, CDR2 YFSETQ. V was pared by 0 bases and J by 0 bases, with 3 bases of the junction left unmatched. CDR3 length: 16 amino acids. CDR3 protein: CASSLGDRVMNTEAFF. CDR3 DNA: TGCGCCAGCAGCTTGGGGGACAGGGTAATGAACACTGAAGCTTTCTTT. The full variable domain, in which reference TRBV5-1 and TRBJ1-1 provide the parts outside the CDR3, is KAGVTQTPRYLIKTRGQQVTLSCSPISGHRSVSWYQQTPGQGLQFLFEYFSETQRNKGNFPGRFSGRQFSNSRSEMNVSTLELGDSALYLCASSLGDRVMNTEAFFGQGTRLTVV.

The CDR3, as DNA: TGTGCCAGCAACCAGGACGGGGGCAATCAGCCCCAGCATTTT. Amino acids: CASNQDGGNQPQHF. The V call is TRBV2, the J call TRBJ1-5; no reliable D call. The V end was cut by 7 bases, the J end by 2 bases, with 12 bases between. Germline V gene lookup returns CDR1 SNHLY and CDR2 FYNNEI. The CDR3 consists of 14 residues.

This clone appeared once. V is TRBV6-4 and J is TRBJ2-1; no clear D. Between the trimmed V and J ends, which lost 1 base and 5 bases, there was a span of 6 bases. Germline CDR1 is MRHNA and CDR2 is SNTAGT. CDR3 length: 13 amino acids. CDR3 in DNA: TGTGCCAGCAGTGACTACGCCCACAATGAGCAGTTCTTC. Translated, it gives CASSDYAHNEQFF.

This chain links TRBV6-6 with TRBJ2-1; 9 bases match TRBD2. CDR3 length: 14 residues. The trim removed 6 bases at V and 3 bases at J, leaving 3 bases unmatched. Per the germline V gene, CDR1 is MNHNY and CDR2 is SVGAGI (reference sequence). CDR3 sequence reads: CASSGLANYNEQFF. CDR3 bases: TGTGCCAGCAGCGGACTAGCGAACTACAATGAGCAGTTCTTC.

This clone was detected a few times. V usage is TRBV4-3 and J usage is TRBJ2-1; TRBD2 agrees at 9 bases. This CDR3 is built from 16 residues. The germline CDR1 and CDR2 sequences are LGHNA and YSLEER. After removal of 0 bases from V and 5 bases from J, the junction contained 5 bases not matched to a gene. CDR3 sequence (DNA): TGCGCCAGCAGCCAAGAATGGCGGGGGGGCAACAATGAGCAGTTCTTC. Translating it yields CASSQEWRGGNNEQFF.

V and J are TRBV6-5 and TRBJ1-2, with 7 positions matching TRBD1. In germline, CDR1 is MNHEY, CDR2 SVGAGI. V lost 5 bases and J lost 5; bases outside the gene matches: 8. This CDR3 comprises 14 residues. CDR3 sequence (DNA): TGTGCCAGCAGTAGGTCCGGGACAGAGTATGGCTACACCTTC. This gives the protein CASSRSGTEYGYTF.

V is TRBV5-4 and J is TRBJ2-6; D not certain. CDR1 and CDR2 from the germline V gene are SGHNT and YYREEE (reference sequence). The V gene lost 4 bases and the J gene lost 2 bases, with 10 bases spanning the gap. CDR3 length: 15 residues. Written as DNA, the CDR3 is TGTGCCAGCAGCCGTTTTGATCCTGGGGCCAACGTCCTGACTTTC. This codes for CASSRFDPGANVLTF.

This clone was counted between two and nine times. The rearrangement uses TRBV6-5 and TRBJ2-7; 8 bases fit TRBD1. The CDR3 extends over 15 amino acids. The V and J ends lost 6 bases and 1 base, in that order; junction bases with no gene match: 8. Looked up from germline, CDR1 is MNHEY and CDR2 is SVGAGI. This CDR3 reads CASSVGTGDSYEQYF. The DNA of the CDR3 is TGTGCCAGCAGCGTCGGGACAGGAGATTCCTACGAGCAGTACTTC.

J is TRBJ1-5 and V is TRBV7-8; D unclear. V lost 1 base and J lost 2, with 9 bases in between. The CDR3 covers 15 residues. The germline CDR1 and CDR2 sequences are SGHVS and FQNEAQ. CDR3 residues: CASSLVNSGNQPQHF. Here the CDR3 DNA reads TGTGCCAGCAGCTTAGTTAACAGTGGCAATCAGCCCCAGCATTTT.

The CDR3 DNA sequence: TGTGCCAGCAGCTTCCCGGGACGAAGCAATCAGCCCCAGCATTTT. Amino acid sequence: CASSFPGRSNQPQHF. V gene TRBV11-1 combines with J gene TRBJ1-5; weak D call: TRBD1 (5 bases). The CDR3 totals 15 residues. Trimming took 3 bases from V and 1 from J, leaving 10 bases between them. CDR1 SGHAT and CDR2 FQDESV come from the germline V gene (reference sequence). Full variable domain (rest looked up from reference TRBV11-1 and TRBJ1-5): EAEVAQSPRYKITEKSQAVAFWCDPISGHATLYWYRQILGQGPELLVQFQDESVVDDSQLPKDRFSAERLKGVDSTLKIQPAELGDSAMYLCASSFPGRSNQPQHFGDGTRLSIL.

The rearrangement joins TRBV7-2 to TRBJ2-1, with TRBD2 identical over 8 bases. V lost 2 bases, J lost 16 bases, and 13 bases stayed unmatched. Germline V gene lookup returns CDR1 SGHTA and CDR2 FQGNSA. This CDR3 contains 14 residues. CDR3 DNA: TGTGCCAGCAGCTTAAGTCTAGCGGGCAGGGCAGTTTTCTTC. It translates to CASSLSLAGRAVFF.

This clone was counted between two and nine times. V and J are TRBV7-6 and TRBJ2-7; D remains unclear. Germline V gene sequence: CDR1 SGHVS, CDR2 FNYEAQ. V was pared by 1 base and J by 1 base, with 5 bases between. The CDR3 covers 13 residues. CDR3 residues: CASSLVESYEQYF. For the CDR3, the DNA is TGTGCCAGCAGCTTAGTCGAGTCCTACGAGCAGTACTTC.

The chain links TRBV6-5 to TRBJ1-2; D remains unclear. Germline CDR1 reads MNHEY; CDR2 reads SVGAGI. Between the trimmed V and J ends, which lost 6 bases and 7 bases, there was a span of 12 bases. This CDR3 spans 12 amino acids. CDR3 residues: CASRSIDSGYTF. In nucleotides, the CDR3 is TGTGCCAGCAGGTCGATCGATAGTGGCTACACCTTC.

This clone was recorded a few times. The rearrangement uses TRBV19 and TRBJ2-2; D may correspond to TRBD1 or TRBD2 (5 bases each). V dropped 7 bases and J dropped 6 bases, with 15 bases sitting between them. The CDR3 covers 14 residues. Germline values: CDR1 LNHDA, CDR2 SQIVND (reference sequence). CDR3 sequence: CASTGQGTAGELFF. As DNA, the CDR3 is TGTGCCAGTACGGGGCAGGGTACGGCCGGGGAGCTGTTTTTT.

The chain joins TRBV6-6 to TRBJ2-1; 10 bases are a match to TRBD1. CDR3 size: 16 residues. CDR1 is MNHNY and CDR2 is SVGAGI in the germline V gene (reference sequence). V gave up 5 bases and J gave up 3 bases; unmatched junction bases: 7. The CDR3 DNA follows: TGTGCCAGCAGTAACGGGTGGGACAGGGGCTACAATGAGCAGTTCTTC. Its protein product is CASSNGWDRGYNEQFF.

This clone qualifies as medium-sized. This CDR3 is CAISGGGSTGELFF. DNA of the CDR3: TGTGCCATCAGCGGCGGGGGGAGCACCGGGGAGCTGTTTTTT. The chain combines TRBV10-3 with TRBJ2-2; 8 bases line up with TRBD2. The ends lost 6 bases at V and 4 bases at J; junction bases unmatched: 4. The CDR3 is 14 amino acids. CDR1 and CDR2 from the germline V gene are ENHRY and SYGVKD.